Each of the 28 T cell receptor beta chains below was sequenced from the same sample in a study of T cell responses to AZD1222 COVID-19 vaccine. Measured with immunoSEQ multiplex PCR; TCRdb has only the in-frame clones, and not every one. The sample holds 85,000 to 130,000 clones, 89% seen once. Sequenced here: peripheral blood, sampled on day 0 of AZD1222 vaccination. These receptors all stem from an adult in good health.

Regarding this clone: The CDR3 does not end in the conserved phenylalanine or tryptophan, so this is likely a read error. This chain links TRBV12-3 or TRBV12-4 with TRBJ1-6; no definite D call. V gave up 1 base and J gave up 10 bases, with 8 bases separating them. The CDR3 covers 13 residues. The CDR3 spells CASSLGGLSPLHL. The CDR3 DNA follows: TGTGCCAGCAGTTTAGGAGGGTTATCACCCCTCCACCTT.

This clone has only one observation. The gene calls are TRBV9 and TRBJ2-2; 10 bases are a match to TRBD1. Germline trimming cut 4 bases from V and 2 bases from J; bases unmatched to any gene: 5. The CDR3 has 16 residues. The V gene's germline CDR1 is SGDLS and CDR2 YYNGEE. The CDR3 here is CASSPGTGENTGELFF. Here the CDR3 DNA reads TGTGCCAGCAGCCCGGGGACAGGGGAAAACACCGGGGAGCTGTTTTTT. The entire variable domain, with the rest obtained from reference TRBV9 and TRBJ2-2, is as follows: DSGVTQTPKHLITATGQRVTLRCSPRSGDLSVYWYQQSLDQGLQFLIQYYNGEERAKGNILERFSAQQFPDLHSELNLSSLELGDSALYFCASSPGTGENTGELFFGEGSRLTVL.

V gene TRBV30 combines with J gene TRBJ1-1; 7 bases line up with TRBD1. The J segment lost 1 base and the V segment lost 0 bases, leaving 8 bases of the junction unmatched. The CDR3 is 16 residues long. Germline lookup yields CDR1 GTSNPN and CDR2 SVGIG (reference sequence). The CDR3 sequence is CAWSVPGRTGNTEAFF. Written as DNA, the CDR3 is TGTGCCTGGAGTGTACCAGGCCGGACAGGGAACACTGAAGCTTTCTTT.

CDR3 sequence (DNA): TGTGCCAGCAGTAGATTGGGACAGCCGTTAGGCGGGGAAAATTCACCCCTCCACTTT. Translating it yields CASSRLGQPLGGENSPLHF. This chain links TRBV6-6 with TRBJ1-6; 7 bases match TRBD1. The CDR3 is 19 amino acids. Germline lookup yields CDR1 MNHNY and CDR2 SVGAGI (reference sequence). With 5 bases clipped from V and 7 bases from J, the junction kept 20 bases outside the gene matches.

The rearrangement links TRBV18 to TRBJ1-5, with 9 positions matching TRBD1. J was trimmed by 5 bases and V by 3 bases; bases with no gene match: 11. The CDR3 has 17 amino acids. Germline CDR1 and CDR2: KGHSH and LQKENI. CDR3 in amino acids: CASSPFHGQGRDQPQHF. The DNA of the CDR3 is TGTGCCAGCTCACCCTTCCACGGACAGGGGAGGGATCAGCCCCAGCATTTT.

V and J are TRBV10-1 and TRBJ2-3; 11 bases fit TRBD2. The length of the CDR3 is 15 residues. The germline CDR1 and CDR2 sequences are WNHNN and SYGVQD (reference sequence). V lost 4 bases and J lost 1; bases outside the gene matches: 1. CDR3 DNA sequence: TGCGCCAGCAGTGGGGGACTAGCGGGCACAGATACGCAGTATTTT. As protein: CASSGGLAGTDTQYF.

The chain employs TRBV21-1 and TRBJ1-6. TRBV21-1 is a pseudogene. The CDR3 has 8 amino acids. CDR3 loop: CASTVLHF. The CDR3 nucleotides are TGTGCCAGCACGGTACTCCACTTT.

J is TRBJ1-5 and V is TRBV10-3; 7 nucleotides line up with TRBD1. There are 13 residues in the CDR3. V lost 8 bases and J lost 2; bases outside the gene matches: 3. CDR1 and CDR2 from the germline V gene are ENHRY and SYGVKD. CDR3 DNA sequence: TGTGCCATCGGAGGACAGGGCAATCAGCCCCAGCATTTT. It is translated as CAIGGQGNQPQHF.

The rearrangement uses TRBV7-9 and TRBJ1-2; 7 nucleotides line up with TRBD1. Germline loops: CDR1 SEHNR, CDR2 FQNEAQ (reference sequence). Trimming cost V 2 bases and J 4 bases; bases outside gene matches: 4. This CDR3 has 14 amino acids. The CDR3 coding sequence is TGTGCCAGCAGCTTACAGGGGGGCCTCTATGGCTACACCTTC. Translating it yields CASSLQGGLYGYTF.

The rearrangement joins TRBV4-2 to TRBJ1-4, with a tentative D call TRBD1 (6 bases). Between the trimmed V and J ends, which lost 1 base and 0 bases, there was a span of 15 bases. This CDR3 contains 18 residues. Germline values: CDR1 LGHNA, CDR2 YNFKEQ. The CDR3 loop reads CASSQARTAVSTNEKLFF. The CDR3 nucleotides read TGTGCCAGCAGCCAAGCCCGGACAGCGGTATCAACTAATGAAAAACTGTTTTTT.

This clone has only one observation. CDR3 nucleotides: TGTGCCAGCAGGATCGGGGCTCTAGAGACCCAGTACTTC. Its translation: CASRIGALETQYF. The V and J genes are TRBV6-5 and TRBJ2-5, with D perhaps TRBD1 or TRBD2 (5 bases each). The germline V gene has CDR1 MNHEY and CDR2 SVGAGI. This CDR3 contains 13 residues. V was clipped by 6 bases and J by 4 bases, with 12 bases between them.

The chain is built from TRBV4-1 and TRBJ2-1, with D possibly TRBD2 on 7 matching bases. Germline V lookup: CDR1 MGHRA, CDR2 YSYEKL. Trimming shortened V by 4 bases and J by 7 bases, and 23 bases separated the two germline ends. The CDR3 is made up of 17 amino acids. CDR3 amino acids: CASSRLPTSGGANEQFF. CDR3 bases: TGCGCCAGCAGCCGTTTACCGACTAGTGGGGGGGCAAATGAGCAGTTCTTC.

This chain uses TRBV3-1 (or the pseudogene TRBV3-2) with TRBJ2-2; D remains ambiguous. Per the germline V gene, CDR1 is LGHDT and CDR2 is YNNKEL (reference sequence). Trimming removed 0 bases at V and 3 bases at J, with 2 bases between. The CDR3 has 13 amino acids. CDR3 region: CASSQDHTGELFF. Written as DNA, the CDR3 is TGTGCCAGCAGCCAAGATCACACCGGGGAGCTGTTTTTT.

The V call is TRBV7-8, the J call TRBJ2-1; D gene uncertain. This CDR3 is built from 15 residues. V lost 2 bases and J lost 4, with 12 bases in between. Germline values: CDR1 SGHVS, CDR2 FQNEAQ. The CDR3 DNA sequence: TGTGCCAGCAGCTTACGTAGGGCCCCTTACAATGAGCAGTTCTTC. Protein sequence: CASSLRRAPYNEQFF.

The chain uses TRBV2 and TRBJ2-1, with D unresolved. The CDR3 spans 11 residues. The germline gives CDR1 SNHLY, CDR2 FYNNEI. Trimming left V 2 bases short and J 8 bases short, with 4 bases between. Here the CDR3 reads CASSEQDEQFF. The CDR3, as DNA: TGTGCCAGCAGTGAACAAGATGAGCAGTTCTTC.

V gene TRBV7-3 combines with J gene TRBJ1-2, with a weak D call TRBD1 (6 bases). V was trimmed by 5 bases and J by 8 bases, leaving 15 bases between them. The CDR3 is made up of 13 amino acids. The germline V gene has CDR1 SGHTA and CDR2 FQGTGA. CDR3 amino acids: CASSQGSRQGYTF. The CDR3 DNA reads as TGTGCCAGCAGCCAGGGGTCGAGGCAGGGCTACACCTTC.

This chain joins TRBV5-4 and TRBJ2-1, with 12 positions matching TRBD2. V shed 2 bases, J shed 9 bases, and the junction held 6 bases outside the gene matches. This CDR3 has 15 residues. Germline loops: CDR1 SGHNT, CDR2 YYREEE (reference sequence). CDR3 nucleotides: TGTGCCAGCAGCTTACTAGCGGGGGGCCTGGGTGAGCAGTTCTTC. Translated: CASSLLAGGLGEQFF. Based on the CDR3 plus reference TRBV5-4 and TRBJ2-1, the full variable domain is ETGVTQSPTHLIKTRGQQVTLRCSSQSGHNTVSWYQQALGQGPQFIFQYYREEENGRGNFPPRFSGLQFPNYSSELNVNALELDDSALYLCASSLLAGGLGEQFFGPGTRLTVL.

V usage is TRBV27 and J usage is TRBJ1-5, with 8 bases aligning to TRBD1. The CDR3 runs to 15 residues. V was pared by 3 bases and J by 3 bases, with 4 bases of the junction left unmatched. Germline CDR1 MNHEY, CDR2 SMNVEV (reference sequence). The CDR3 bases are TGTGCCAGCAGTTTTCAGGGGGCCTCCAATCAGCCCCAGCATTTT. Translating gives CASSFQGASNQPQHF.

V and J are TRBV5-1 and TRBJ2-7, with 11 positions matching TRBD2. Germline values: CDR1 SGHRS, CDR2 YFSETQ. Losses at the gene ends were 4 bases for V and 5 bases for J; bases not matched to a gene: 8. There are 15 residues in the CDR3. In nucleotides, the CDR3 is TGCGCCAGCAGCCAGTTTAGCGGGGGGGCCCACGAGCAGTACTTC. The encoded protein is CASSQFSGGAHEQYF.

V is TRBV25-1 and J is TRBJ1-1, with D tentatively TRBD1 (5 bases). V lost 0 bases and J 2 bases, leaving 16 bases between the germline ends. Germline values: CDR1 MGHDK, CDR2 SYGVNS. There are 17 residues in the CDR3. CDR3 sequence (DNA): TGTGCCAGCAGTGAATATGGAAAGGGGTATATTAACACTGAAGCTTTCTTT. It yields the protein CASSEYGKGYINTEAFF.

The chain carries TRBV27 and TRBJ2-1; 9 nucleotides match TRBD1. The trim removed 2 bases at V and 9 bases at J, leaving 11 bases unmatched. Per germline, CDR1 MNHEY and CDR2 SMNVEV (reference sequence). The CDR3 runs to 16 residues. The CDR3 nucleotides read TGTGCCAGCAGTTTAAGTCTCGGACAGGGGATCGGTGAGCAGTTCTTC. It translates to CASSLSLGQGIGEQFF.

The CDR3 spells CASTGQTNTEAFF. The CDR3 region has the DNA TGTGCCAGCACGGGACAGACGAACACTGAAGCTTTCTTT. V is TRBV5-6 and J is TRBJ1-1; 7 nucleotides line up with TRBD1. The V segment lost 6 bases and the J segment 1 base; nucleotides outside the gene matches: 3. There are 13 residues in the CDR3. Germline-derived CDR1 and CDR2 are SGHDT and YYEEEE.

This chain connects TRBV29-1 to TRBJ2-7; D not resolved. CDR1 SQVTM and CDR2 ANQGSEA come from the germline V gene. This CDR3 contains 13 residues. V was trimmed by 8 bases and J by 0 bases, leaving 14 bases between them. The CDR3 spells CSTLAASSYEQYF. CDR3 in DNA: TGCAGCACCTTGGCCGCGAGCTCCTACGAGCAGTACTTC.

This chain joins TRBV9 and TRBJ2-2; 8 positions match TRBD1. The CDR3 runs to 16 residues. Unmatched junction bases numbered 11, after V lost 3 bases and J lost 7 bases. Germline lookup yields CDR1 SGDLS and CDR2 YYNGEE. The CDR3 spells CASSETGQAWIGELFF. Written as DNA, the CDR3 is TGTGCCAGCAGCGAAACGGGACAGGCCTGGATCGGGGAGCTGTTTTTT.

The V and J genes are TRBV6-6 and TRBJ1-1; D not resolved. From germline, CDR1 is MNHNY and CDR2 SVGAGI (reference sequence). V lost 2 bases to trimming and J lost 0 bases, with 13 bases between them. The CDR3 contains 16 residues. CDR3 nucleotide sequence: TGTGCCAGCAGTTACGTAAGGCGGAACCTGAACACTGAAGCTTTCTTT. Translated, it gives CASSYVRRNLNTEAFF.

The chain carries TRBV5-8 and TRBJ2-4, with unresolved D. Per germline, CDR1 SGHTS and CDR2 YDEGEE. CDR3 length: 13 amino acids. V lost 0 bases, J lost 8 bases, and 9 bases lay in between. CDR3 in amino acids: CASSLGLRDIQYF. As DNA, the CDR3 is TGTGCCAGCAGCTTGGGCCTCCGGGACATTCAGTACTTC.

The chain combines TRBV7-9 with TRBJ1-5; D ambiguous. From germline, CDR1 is SEHNR and CDR2 FQNEAQ (reference sequence). Trimming took off 2 bases at V and 0 bases at J, with 5 bases between the two ends. The length of the CDR3 is 14 residues. The CDR3 is CASSLTNSNQPQHF. CDR3 coding DNA: TGTGCCAGCAGCTTAACAAATAGCAATCAGCCCCAGCATTTT.

The rearrangement uses TRBV19 and TRBJ2-2; D might be TRBD1 (5 bases). V lost 6 bases and J 3 bases, leaving 14 bases between the germline ends. The CDR3 length is 15 residues. CDR1 and CDR2 from the germline V gene are LNHDA and SQIVND (reference sequence). The chain's CDR3 is CASRSGLTDTGELFF. The CDR3 DNA reads as TGTGCCAGTAGGAGTGGGTTGACAGACACCGGGGAGCTGTTTTTT.